The 20 T cell receptor beta chains below all came from one sample that was sequenced in a study of blood T cell repertoires in COVID-19 (dated by TCRdb to the early 2020s). Library generation was performed with the immunoSEQ multiplex PCR assay. Drawn from immuneACCESS, this table holds only the in-frame rearrangements with V and J called that TCRdb kept. Clones are partly lost; checked studies trace under half to an unresolved V gene and leave the rest unexplained. In all, the sample holds about 170,000 clones, and roughly 91% of those were seen once. The leading ten clones occupy about 5% of the sample. Specimen: peripheral blood. These TCRs come from a man between 18 and 35 years old with COVID-19, enrolled during active disease.

The chain has TRBV9 and TRBJ2-1, with 10 bases that match TRBD2. CDR1 and CDR2 (germline): SGDLS, YYNGEE. V lost 3 bases and J lost 10; bases outside the gene matches: 1. This CDR3 spans 12 amino acids. CDR3 coding DNA: TGTGCCAGCAGCGCGGGACTAGCGGAGCAGTTCTTC. The encoded protein is CASSAGLAEQFF. Full variable domain (remainder filled in from reference TRBV9 and TRBJ2-1): DSGVTQTPKHLITATGQRVTLRCSPRSGDLSVYWYQQSLDQGLQFLIQYYNGEERAKGNILERFSAQQFPDLHSELNLSSLELGDSALYFCASSAGLAEQFFGPGTRLTVL.

V gene TRBV28 combines with J gene TRBJ2-5; 7 nucleotides line up with TRBD1. V lost 6 bases to trimming and J lost 4 bases; unmatched junction nucleotides: 5. Germline-derived CDR1 and CDR2 are MDHEN and SYDVKM. The CDR3 length is 13 residues. The CDR3 reads CASRDRWGETQYF. The CDR3 DNA sequence: TGTGCCAGCAGGGACAGGTGGGGAGAGACCCAGTACTTC.

The chain recombines TRBV11-2 with TRBJ2-5; TRBD2 matches at 10 bases. J was trimmed by 4 bases and V by 1 base; bases with no gene match: 3. Germline lookup yields CDR1 SGHAT and CDR2 FQNNGV. The length of the CDR3 is 15 residues. The CDR3 here is CASSLAASGGETQYF. DNA of the CDR3: TGTGCCAGCAGCTTAGCCGCTAGCGGGGGAGAGACCCAGTACTTC.

The CDR3 region has the DNA TGTGCCAGCAGTTTGTCCCTAGCGAGGGTGAACAATGAGCAGTTCTTC. Translation: CASSLSLARVNNEQFF. V is TRBV28 and J is TRBJ2-1; tentative D call: TRBD2 (6 bases). CDR3 length: 16 residues. The V gene lost 3 bases and the J gene lost 5 bases, with 17 bases spanning the gap. From germline, CDR1 is MDHEN and CDR2 SYDVKM.

The chain is built from TRBV12-3 or TRBV12-4 and TRBJ1-3, with D possibly being TRBD1 (5 bases). V was trimmed by 7 bases and J by 9 bases, leaving 10 bases between them. This CDR3 has 11 amino acids. This CDR3 reads CASKARGTIYF. Written as DNA, the CDR3 is TGTGCCAGCAAGGCTAGGGGCACCATATATTTT.

The V gene is TRBV19, the J gene TRBJ1-1; D is unresolved. There are 13 residues in the CDR3. V shed 5 bases and J shed 5 bases, with 12 bases lying between them. CDR1 is LNHDA, CDR2 SQIVND, per germline (reference sequence). CDR3: CASSGTRETEAFF. For the CDR3, the DNA is TGTGCCAGTAGTGGCACCCGGGAAACTGAAGCTTTCTTT.

The chain joins TRBV6-5 to TRBJ2-7; D possibly corresponds to TRBD1 (5 bases). This CDR3 has 14 amino acids. Germline V CDR1 and CDR2: MNHEY, SVGAGI. The V and J ends lost 2 bases and 3 bases respectively, with 11 bases between them. The CDR3: CASSYQAGIYEQYF. As DNA, the CDR3 is TGTGCCAGCAGTTACCAGGCAGGGATCTACGAGCAGTACTTC.

The chain carries TRBV19 and TRBJ2-5; D is perhaps TRBD2 (5 bases). The CDR3 has 14 residues. The germline V gene has CDR1 LNHDA and CDR2 SQIVND (reference sequence). Trimming took off 3 bases at V and 6 bases at J, with 14 bases between the two ends. CDR3 protein: CASSITSDGKTQYF. The CDR3 coding sequence is TGTGCCAGTAGTATCACCTCGGACGGGAAGACCCAGTACTTC.

The rearrangement links TRBV7-6 to TRBJ2-3; possible D gene TRBD1, 6 bases. The CDR3 sequence is 15 residues long. Between the trimmed V and J ends, which lost 5 bases and 0 bases, there was a span of 12 bases. Looked up from germline, CDR1 is SGHVS and CDR2 is FNYEAQ. The CDR3 is CASSQGTSSTDTQYF. CDR3 coding DNA: TGTGCCAGCAGCCAGGGGACATCGAGCACAGATACGCAGTATTTT.

The V gene is TRBV28, the J gene TRBJ1-2; D possibly corresponds to TRBD1 (6 bases). This CDR3 has 14 residues. V dropped 6 bases and J dropped 7 bases, with 18 bases sitting between them. The germline V gene has CDR1 MDHEN and CDR2 SYDVKM. The CDR3 nucleotides read TGTGCCAGCAGCCTAGGACAGTTATGGGGTGGCTACACCTTC. Translating gives CASSLGQLWGGYTF.

This chain links TRBV29-1 with TRBJ1-5, with TRBD1 identical over 7 bases. Per the germline V gene, CDR1 is SQVTM and CDR2 is ANQGSEA. The length of the CDR3 is 14 residues. Unmatched junction bases numbered 9, after V lost 4 bases and J lost 6 bases. Here the CDR3 DNA reads TGCAGCGTTGGTGACAGGGCAGACTCTCAGCCCCAGCATTTT. Translated, it gives CSVGDRADSQPQHF.

The J gene is TRBJ2-7, the V gene TRBV19; possibly TRBD2 for D (5 bases). The CDR3 totals 16 residues. Germline-derived CDR1 and CDR2 are LNHDA and SQIVND (reference sequence). The V and J ends lost 4 bases and 3 bases respectively, with 19 bases between them. The CDR3 region is CASSTHIGLAGYEQYF. CDR3 in DNA: TGTGCCAGTAGTACTCATATCGGGTTGGCGGGCTACGAGCAGTACTTC.

This sequence joins TRBV11-2 and TRBJ2-3, with TRBD2 identical over 8 bases. The V gene end was trimmed by 3 bases and the J gene end by 3 bases; junction bases not matched to a gene: 11. Germline CDR1 SGHAT, CDR2 FQNNGV. The CDR3 spans 17 residues. For the CDR3, the DNA is TGTGCCAGCAGCTTCCCTATGCTAGCGGGTGAAACAGATACGCAGTATTTT. Protein product: CASSFPMLAGETDTQYF.

This sequence joins TRBV3-1 (or the pseudogene TRBV3-2) and TRBJ2-5; 7 bases are shared with TRBD2. Unmatched junction bases numbered 12, after V lost 4 bases and J lost 4 bases. Germline assignment: CDR1 LGHDT and CDR2 YNNKEL (reference sequence). This CDR3 is 16 amino acids long. The CDR3 DNA reads TGTGCCAGCAGCCCTATGGGGGGGAGAGGTAGAGAGACCCAGTACTTC. Amino acids: CASSPMGGRGRETQYF.

V usage is TRBV2 and J usage is TRBJ2-1; the D gene is possibly TRBD1 (7 bases). V lost 8 bases and J 15 bases, leaving 14 bases between the germline ends. Per germline, CDR1 SNHLY and CDR2 FYNNEI. The CDR3 is made up of 10 amino acids. The CDR3 sequence is CASGAGQPFF. CDR3 coding DNA: TGTGCCAGCGGGGCGGGACAGCCGTTCTTC.

The chain uses TRBV19 and TRBJ1-5, with 7 bases aligning to TRBD1. With 2 bases clipped from V and 3 bases from J, the junction kept 4 bases outside the gene matches. This CDR3 has 15 residues. The germline V gene has CDR1 LNHDA and CDR2 SQIVND (reference sequence). The CDR3: CASSIQGVFNQPQHF. In DNA form, the CDR3 reads TGTGCCAGTAGTATACAGGGGGTTTTCAATCAGCCCCAGCATTTT.

The chain links TRBV13 to TRBJ2-7; D not resolved. CDR3 size: 13 residues. Trimming shortened V by 5 bases and J by 3 bases, and 11 bases separated the two germline ends. CDR1 is PRHDT, CDR2 FYEKMQ, per germline (reference sequence). The CDR3 DNA is TGTGCCAGCAGCCTAGAGCCCCTCTACGAGCAGTACTTC. Protein product: CASSLEPLYEQYF.

The V gene is TRBV7-2, the J gene TRBJ1-1, with D possibly being TRBD1 (5 bases). In germline, CDR1 is SGHTA, CDR2 FQGNSA. V lost 5 bases and J lost 4, with 11 bases in between. The CDR3 contains 13 residues. CDR3 DNA sequence: TGTGCCAGCAGCGCCGGGGGGGTCACTGAAGCTTTCTTT. It translates to CASSAGGVTEAFF.

The chain joins TRBV3-1 (or the pseudogene TRBV3-2) to TRBJ1-2; possibly TRBD1 for D (5 bases). CDR1 is LGHDT and CDR2 is YNNKEL in the germline V gene (reference sequence). CDR3 length equals 15 residues. Trimming took 0 bases from V and 7 from J, leaving 15 bases between them. In DNA, the CDR3 is TGTGCCAGCAGCCAAGATTCCACCAGGGCGAGTGGCTACACCTTC. Translating gives CASSQDSTRASGYTF.

The rearrangement uses TRBV15 and TRBJ1-6; tentatively, D is TRBD1 (5 bases). Trimming removed 0 bases from V and 10 bases from J, with 16 bases in between. CDR1 is LNHNV and CDR2 is YYDKDF in the germline V gene (reference sequence). The CDR3 has 16 amino acids. In nucleotides, the CDR3 is TGTGCCACCAGCAGAGATTTCGGCGGCTCAGGGTCACCCCTCCACTTT. Its translation is CATSRDFGGSGSPLHF. Supplemented by reference TRBV15 and TRBJ1-6, the full variable domain reads DAMVIQNPRYQVTQFGKPVTLSCSQTLNHNVMYWYQQKSSQAPKLLFHYYDKDFNNEADTPDNFQSRRPNTSFCFLDIRSPGLGDTAMYLCATSRDFGGSGSPLHFGNGTRLTVT.